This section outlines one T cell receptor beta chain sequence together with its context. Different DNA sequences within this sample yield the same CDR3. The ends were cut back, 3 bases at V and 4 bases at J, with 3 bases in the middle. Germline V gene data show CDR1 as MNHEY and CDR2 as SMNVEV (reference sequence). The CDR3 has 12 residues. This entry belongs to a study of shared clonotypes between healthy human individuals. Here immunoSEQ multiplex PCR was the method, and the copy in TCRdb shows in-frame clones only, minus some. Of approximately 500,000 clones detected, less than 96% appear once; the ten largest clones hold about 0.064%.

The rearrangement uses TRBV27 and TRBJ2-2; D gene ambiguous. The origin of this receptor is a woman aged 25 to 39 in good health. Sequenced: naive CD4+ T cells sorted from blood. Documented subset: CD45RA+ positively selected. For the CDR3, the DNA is TGTGCCAGCAGTTTTACCACCGGGGAGCTGTTTTTT. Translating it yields CASSFTTGELFF.